This record looks at one TCR beta chain sequence and its context. Its antigen is as yet unknown. These data originate in a study of cytomegalovirus exposure and HLA in healthy donors. With 60 Vbeta and 13 Jbeta primers, the PCR was carried out. TCRdb's copy holds only in-frame clones and misses some; the assay was immunoSEQ multiplex PCR. This repertoire shows about 160,000 clones, less than 90% found once; its top ten account for 1.9%. Donors were nominally healthy when sampled, though unrecorded immune exposures were likely. CDR1 is MNHNS, CDR2 SASEGT, per germline. Trimming removed 2 bases from V and 0 bases from J, with 8 bases in between. This CDR3 comprises 14 residues. Points from the study as a whole: TCR beta V- and J-gene trimming was later associated with a missense DCLRE1C variant. TCR beta sequences reportedly predicted most subjects' HLA-A and HLA-B alleles accurately.

The chain recombines TRBV6-1 with TRBJ2-7; D ambiguous. The TCR sequence derives from a man aged 18 to 29 in good health and CMV-seronegative. The material sequenced was PBMCs. CDR3: CASSEPTYSYEQYF. CDR3 in DNA: TGTGCCAGCAGTGAACCAACCTACTCCTACGAGCAGTACTTC.